This T cell receptor (beta chain) is from a study of blood T cells in healthy people across ages. Primers used in a second PCR of about 6 to 11 cycles were a sample-barcoded 5' primer and a J-beta primer mix. TCRdb analysed the 5' RACE reads with MiXCR anew, one entry per CDR3 protein. Counted here are about 1.1 million distinct CDR3 sequences, 30% to 40% occurring once; the ten biggest clones make up roughly 13%. The sequenced sample was blood. The sequence derives from a man younger than 30 in good health.

The CDR3 DNA reads as TGTGCCAGCAGGTTCGTGGAAACCAATCAGCCCCAGCATTTT. Protein: CASRFVETNQPQHF. V usage is TRBV6-2 or TRBV6-3 and J usage is TRBJ1-5, with D hard to call. Deletions cut 6 bases from V and 3 bases from J, with 12 bases between. Germline loops: CDR1 MNHEY, CDR2 SVGEGT. The CDR3 has 14 amino acids.